The rows below give T cell receptor beta chains drawn from one sample of a study of technical replicates of blood from a few donors. The repertoire was sequenced with immunoSEQ multiplex PCR; TCRdb's copy has only in-frame clones and lacks some. Among just over 95,000 clones, approximately 95% were seen once, and the ten largest hold roughly 0.2%. The sequenced sample consisted of T cells isolated from PBMCs. The receptors originated from a human donor in good health. Both conserved end residues are part of each CDR3. The order of the fields is V gene, J gene, clone size, D gene, CDR3 protein, CDR3 DNA. D genes are given only for firm matches. The listing skips clone size in some rows; elsewhere it reads once, few, many or a size class.

V: TRBV6-5; J: TRBJ2-1; size: .; D: .; CDR3: CASSYEGWGPYNEQFF; DNA: TGTGCCAGCAGTTACGAAGGGTGGGGGCCCTACAATGAGCAGTTCTTC
V: TRBV19; J: TRBJ2-7; size: .; D: TRBD2; CDR3: CASSMGLDNYEQYF; DNA: TGTGCCAGTAGTATGGGACTAGATAATTACGAGCAGTACTTC
V: TRBV11-1; J: TRBJ2-3; size: .; D: TRBD1; CDR3: CASSTRDRGRGDTQYF; DNA: TGTGCCAGCAGCACCCGGGACAGGGGGCGCGGAGATACGCAGTATTTT
V: TRBV6-1; J: TRBJ1-1; size: .; D: TRBD1; CDR3: CASSVGRGLSPTEAFF; DNA: TGTGCCAGCAGTGTCGGGAGGGGGCTGTCTCCCACTGAAGCTTTCTTT
V: TRBV9; J: TRBJ1-1; size: .; D: .; CDR3: CASSGGGRGTEAFF; DNA: TGTGCCAGCAGCGGCGGAGGCCGGGGGACTGAAGCTTTCTTT
V: TRBV27; J: TRBJ2-7; size: .; D: TRBD1; CDR3: CASGTGGHEQYF; DNA: TGTGCCAGTGGGACAGGGGGTCACGAGCAGTACTTC
V: TRBV18; J: TRBJ2-7; size: .; D: TRBD2; CDR3: CASSPVASGDYEQYF; DNA: TGTGCCAGCTCACCGGTGGCTAGCGGGGACTACGAGCAGTACTTC
V: TRBV28; J: TRBJ2-3; size: .; D: .; CDR3: CASSLQLVEGTQYF; DNA: TGTGCCAGCAGTTTACAGCTAGTAGAAGGTACGCAGTATTTT
V: TRBV7-9; J: TRBJ1-5; size: .; D: TRBD1; CDR3: CASSATGERQPQHF; DNA: TGTGCCAGCAGCGCGACAGGGGAGAGGCAGCCCCAGCATTTT
V: TRBV6-5; J: TRBJ1-5; size: .; D: .; CDR3: CASSYSLEYHQPQHF; DNA: TGTGCCAGCAGTTACTCTCTAGAGTACCATCAGCCCCAGCATTTT
V: TRBV28; J: TRBJ2-7; size: .; D: .; CDR3: CASRPHGAGAREQYF; DNA: TGTGCCAGCAGGCCTCACGGGGCAGGGGCGCGGGAGCAGTACTTC
V: TRBV7-9; J: TRBJ1-1; size: .; D: .; CDR3: CASSGPEGLNTEAFF; DNA: TGTGCCAGCAGCGGGCCGGAGGGCTTGAACACTGAAGCTTTCTTT
V: TRBV29-1; J: TRBJ1-1; size: few; D: .; CDR3: CSVVRQEAFF; DNA: TGCAGCGTTGTGCGGCAGGAAGCTTTCTTT
V: TRBV7-7; J: TRBJ2-5; size: .; D: .; CDR3: CASSGGWPEETQYF; DNA: TGTGCCAGCAGCGGGGGGTGGCCTGAGGAGACCCAGTACTTC
V: TRBV20-1; J: TRBJ2-5; size: .; D: .; CDR3: CSGRAVTQYF; DNA: TGCAGTGGGCGGGCTGTGACCCAGTACTTC
V: TRBV5-1; J: TRBJ2-3; size: .; D: .; CDR3: CASSDQGRGDTQYF; DNA: TGCGCCAGCAGTGATCAGGGAAGGGGAGATACGCAGTATTTT
V: TRBV6-1; J: TRBJ2-3; size: .; D: .; CDR3: CASTLGTDTQYF; DNA: TGTGCCAGCACTCTAGGCACAGATACGCAGTATTTT
V: TRBV12-5; J: TRBJ2-7; size: .; D: TRBD2; CDR3: CASGLSGGGLLRASYEQYF; DNA: TGTGCTAGTGGTTTGTCTGGCGGGGGACTCCTAAGGGCTTCCTACGAGCAGTACTTC
V: TRBV6-5; J: TRBJ1-1; size: .; D: .; CDR3: CASSYSGRPSNTEAFF; DNA: TGTGCCAGCAGTTACTCGGGCCGTCCTTCCAACACTGAAGCTTTCTTT
V: TRBV19; J: TRBJ2-1; size: .; D: TRBD1; CDR3: CASSTSDRVNVF; DNA: TGTGCCAGTAGTACCTCCGACAGGGTTAATGTCTTC
V: TRBV25-1; J: TRBJ1-1; size: .; D: .; CDR3: CASSVGGEAFF; DNA: TGTGCCAGCAGTGTAGGGGGTGAAGCTTTCTTT
V: TRBV15; J: TRBJ1-2; size: .; D: .; CDR3: CATSREGIGSHGYTF; DNA: TGTGCCACCAGCAGGGAGGGTATCGGGAGTCATGGCTACACCTTC
V: TRBV7-9; J: TRBJ2-2; size: .; D: TRBD2; CDR3: CASSSHWGGTGELFF; DNA: TGTGCCAGCAGCTCCCACTGGGGGGGCACCGGGGAGCTGTTTTTT
V: TRBV28; J: TRBJ2-5; size: .; D: TRBD2; CDR3: CASSLLGGLAGGETQYF; DNA: TGTGCCAGCAGTTTATTAGGCGGACTAGCGGGAGGAGAGACCCAGTACTTC
V: TRBV21-1; J: TRBJ1-4; size: once; D: .; CDR3: CASSRIRAGGPKLNEKLFF; DNA: TGTGCCAGCAGTCGTATACGGGCAGGGGGGCCGAAGCTTAATGAAAAACTGTTTTTT
V: TRBV19; J: TRBJ2-1; size: .; D: TRBD2; CDR3: CASSIPGLAGVEQFF; DNA: TGTGCCAGTAGTATCCCGGGACTAGCGGGGGTGGAGCAGTTCTTC
V: TRBV5-1; J: TRBJ1-1; size: .; D: TRBD1; CDR3: CASSSSGTVLTEAFF; DNA: TGCGCCAGCAGTTCTTCCGGGACAGTCCTCACTGAAGCTTTCTTT
V: TRBV6-5; J: TRBJ2-2; size: .; D: .; CDR3: CASRGAANTGELFF; DNA: TGTGCCAGTCGTGGGGCCGCGAACACCGGGGAGCTGTTTTTT
V: TRBV7-8; J: TRBJ1-2; size: .; D: TRBD1; CDR3: CASSLGRGDGYTF; DNA: TGTGCCAGCAGCTTAGGCAGGGGGGATGGCTACACCTTC
V: TRBV6-1; J: TRBJ1-1; size: .; D: .; CDR3: CASSDSAGTEAFF; DNA: TGTGCCAGCAGTGATAGTGCGGGAACTGAAGCTTTCTTT
V: TRBV18; J: TRBJ2-3; size: .; D: TRBD1; CDR3: CASSATELRDRGPLTPDTQYF; DNA: TGTGCCAGCTCAGCCACAGAATTAAGGGACAGGGGGCCTCTAACTCCAGATACGCAGTATTTT
V: TRBV5-4; J: TRBJ2-1; size: .; D: TRBD2; CDR3: CASSPYSGGVIEQFF; DNA: TGTGCCAGCAGCCCCTATAGCGGGGGAGTGATTGAGCAGTTCTTC
V: TRBV27; J: TRBJ2-7; size: .; D: TRBD1; CDR3: CASRLQGEYEQYF; DNA: TGTGCCAGCAGACTACAGGGGGAATACGAGCAGTACTTC
V: TRBV28; J: TRBJ2-1; size: .; D: TRBD2; CDR3: CASSLTGLAGRDEQFF; DNA: TGTGCCAGCAGTTTAACGGGACTAGCGGGGCGCGATGAGCAGTTCTTC
V: TRBV5-1; J: TRBJ1-5; size: .; D: TRBD1; CDR3: CASSPGDSRNQPQHF; DNA: TGCGCCAGCAGCCCCGGGGACAGCCGCAATCAGCCCCAGCATTTT
V: TRBV7-9; J: TRBJ2-2; size: .; D: TRBD2; CDR3: CASSLKISGRPTGELFF; DNA: TGTGCCAGCAGCTTAAAAATCAGCGGGAGGCCCACCGGGGAGCTGTTTTTT
V: TRBV13; J: TRBJ2-1; size: .; D: TRBD2; CDR3: CASHGGGKVPYNEQFF; DNA: TGTGCCAGCCACGGGGGGGGGAAGGTACCCTACAATGAGCAGTTCTTC
V: TRBV6-1; J: TRBJ1-2; size: .; D: TRBD1; CDR3: CASSEALGQQYTF; DNA: TGTGCCAGCAGTGAAGCGCTGGGACAGCAATACACCTTC
V: TRBV28; J: TRBJ1-2; size: .; D: .; CDR3: CASSFMGLAGNYGYTF; DNA: TGTGCCAGCAGTTTTATGGGTTTGGCGGGTAACTATGGCTACACCTTC
V: TRBV13; J: TRBJ2-7; size: .; D: .; CDR3: CASSLETSSGYEQYF; DNA: TGTGCCAGCAGCTTAGAAACTAGCTCCGGCTACGAGCAGTACTTC
V: TRBV5-5; J: TRBJ1-5; size: once; D: .; CDR3: CASSFGTRSNQPQHF; DNA: TGTGCCAGCAGCTTCGGGACACGTAGCAATCAGCCCCAGCATTTT